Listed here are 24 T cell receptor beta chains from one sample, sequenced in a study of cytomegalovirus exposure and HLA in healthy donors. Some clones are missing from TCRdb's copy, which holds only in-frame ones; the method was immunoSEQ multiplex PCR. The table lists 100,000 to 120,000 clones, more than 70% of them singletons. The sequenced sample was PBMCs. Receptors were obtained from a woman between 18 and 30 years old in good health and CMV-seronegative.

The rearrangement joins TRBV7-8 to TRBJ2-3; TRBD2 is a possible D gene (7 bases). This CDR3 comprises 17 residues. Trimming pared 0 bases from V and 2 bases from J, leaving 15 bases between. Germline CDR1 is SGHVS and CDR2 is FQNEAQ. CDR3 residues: CASSLAVGGPYTDTQYF. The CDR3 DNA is TGTGCCAGCAGCTTAGCGGTCGGGGGGCCCTACACAGATACGCAGTATTTT.

CDR3 coding DNA: TGTGCCAGCAGCTCCAAGACCCTGGGGAGTGGCACAGATACGCAGTATTTT. It is translated as CASSSKTLGSGTDTQYF. The chain joins TRBV5-4 to TRBJ2-3, with D possibly being TRBD2 (5 bases). CDR3 length: 17 amino acids. V was clipped by 3 bases and J by 1 base, with 18 bases between them. CDR1 and CDR2 (germline): SGHNT, YYREEE (reference sequence).

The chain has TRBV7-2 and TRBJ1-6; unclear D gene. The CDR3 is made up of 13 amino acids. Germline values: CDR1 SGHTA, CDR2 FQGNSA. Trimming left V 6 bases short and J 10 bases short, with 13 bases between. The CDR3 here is CASRRQNLSPLHF. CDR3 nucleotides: TGTGCCAGCAGGCGTCAAAATTTATCACCCCTCCACTTT.

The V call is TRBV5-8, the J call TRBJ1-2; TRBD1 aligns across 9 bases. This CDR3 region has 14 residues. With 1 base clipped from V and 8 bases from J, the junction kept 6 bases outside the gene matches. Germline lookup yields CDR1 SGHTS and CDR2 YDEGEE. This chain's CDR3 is CASSLRQGEGGYTF. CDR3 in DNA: TGTGCCAGCAGCTTGCGACAGGGGGAAGGGGGCTACACCTTC.

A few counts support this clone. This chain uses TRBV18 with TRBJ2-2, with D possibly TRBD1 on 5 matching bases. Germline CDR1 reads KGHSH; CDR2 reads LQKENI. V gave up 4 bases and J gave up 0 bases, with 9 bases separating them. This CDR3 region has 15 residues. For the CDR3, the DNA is TGTGCCAGCTCACTAGACAGAACGAACACCGGGGAGCTGTTTTTT. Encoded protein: CASSLDRTNTGELFF. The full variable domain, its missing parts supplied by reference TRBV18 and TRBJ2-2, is NAGVMQNPRHLVRRRGQEARLRCSPMKGHSHVYWYRQLPEEGLKFMVYLQKENIIDESGMPKERFSAEFPKEGPSILRIQQVVRGDSAAYFCASSLDRTNTGELFFGEGSRLTVL.

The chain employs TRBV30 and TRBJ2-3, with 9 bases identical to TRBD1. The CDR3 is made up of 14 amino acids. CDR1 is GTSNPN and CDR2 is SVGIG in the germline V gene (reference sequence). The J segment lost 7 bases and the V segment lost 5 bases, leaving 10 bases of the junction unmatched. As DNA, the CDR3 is TGTGCCTGGGTTTCGGGACAGGGCGTTTATACGCAGTATTTT. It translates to CAWVSGQGVYTQYF.

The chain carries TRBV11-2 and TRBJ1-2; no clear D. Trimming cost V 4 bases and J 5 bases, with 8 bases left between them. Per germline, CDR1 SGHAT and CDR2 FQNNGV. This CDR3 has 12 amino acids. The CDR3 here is CASSSSSYGYTF. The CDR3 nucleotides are TGTGCCAGCAGCTCTAGTTCGTATGGCTACACCTTC.

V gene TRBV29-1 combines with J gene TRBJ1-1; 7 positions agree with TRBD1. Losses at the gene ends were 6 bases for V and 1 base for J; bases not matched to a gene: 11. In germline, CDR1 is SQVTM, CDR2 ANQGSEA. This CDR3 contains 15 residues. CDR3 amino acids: CSVAVRDRKNTEAFF. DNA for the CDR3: TGCAGCGTCGCCGTACGGGACAGAAAGAACACTGAAGCTTTCTTT.

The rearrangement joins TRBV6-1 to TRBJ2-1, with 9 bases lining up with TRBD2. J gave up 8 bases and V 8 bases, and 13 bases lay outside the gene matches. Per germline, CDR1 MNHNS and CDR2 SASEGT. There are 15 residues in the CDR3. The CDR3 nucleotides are TGTGCCAGCCCGAGGGTAGCGGGAGTGTGGGATGAGCAGTTCTTC. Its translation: CASPRVAGVWDEQFF.

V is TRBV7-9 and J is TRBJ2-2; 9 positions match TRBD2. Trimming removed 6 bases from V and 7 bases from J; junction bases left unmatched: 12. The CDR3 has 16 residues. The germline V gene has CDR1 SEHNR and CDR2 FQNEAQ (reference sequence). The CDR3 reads CASRSTGTSSSGELFF. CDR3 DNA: TGTGCCAGCAGGTCGACCGGGACTAGCTCAAGCGGGGAGCTGTTTTTT.

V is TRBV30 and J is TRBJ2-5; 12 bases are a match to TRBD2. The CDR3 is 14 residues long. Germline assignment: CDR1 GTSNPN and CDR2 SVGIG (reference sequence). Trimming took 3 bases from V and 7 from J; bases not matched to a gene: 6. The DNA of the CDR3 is TGTGCCTGGAGGGCTAGCGGGGGGGCGGGGACCCAGTACTTC. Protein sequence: CAWRASGGAGTQYF.

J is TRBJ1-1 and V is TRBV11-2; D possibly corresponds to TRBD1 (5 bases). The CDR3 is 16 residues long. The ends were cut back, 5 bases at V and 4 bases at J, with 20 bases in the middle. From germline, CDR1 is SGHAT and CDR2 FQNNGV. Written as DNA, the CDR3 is TGTGCCAGCAGCCTCACCGGGACTCAAGCGGGCACTGAAGCTTTCTTT. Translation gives CASSLTGTQAGTEAFF.

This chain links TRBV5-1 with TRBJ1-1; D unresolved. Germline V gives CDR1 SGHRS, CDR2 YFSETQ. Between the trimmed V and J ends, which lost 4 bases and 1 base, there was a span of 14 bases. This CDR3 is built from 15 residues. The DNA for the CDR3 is TGCGCCAGCAGCCCACGTGCAGACTCGAACACTGAAGCTTTCTTT. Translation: CASSPRADSNTEAFF.

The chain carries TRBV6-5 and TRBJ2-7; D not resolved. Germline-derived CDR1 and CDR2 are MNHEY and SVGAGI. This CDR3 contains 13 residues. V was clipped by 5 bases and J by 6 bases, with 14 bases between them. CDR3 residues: CASSPYNPGEQYF. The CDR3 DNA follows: TGTGCCAGCAGTCCCTACAACCCAGGCGAGCAGTACTTC.

This CDR3 reads CASSLYSGGYTF. CDR3 bases: TGTGCCAGCAGTTTGTACTCGGGGGGCTACACCTTC. The rearrangement links TRBV28 to TRBJ1-2; D remains ambiguous. The CDR3 totals 12 residues. V was pared by 3 bases and J by 8 bases, with 10 bases between. Germline V lookup: CDR1 MDHEN, CDR2 SYDVKM.

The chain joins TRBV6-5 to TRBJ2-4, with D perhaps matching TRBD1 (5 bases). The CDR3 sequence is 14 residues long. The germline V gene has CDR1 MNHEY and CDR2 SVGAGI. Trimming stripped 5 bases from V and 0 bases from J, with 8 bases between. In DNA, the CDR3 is TGTGCCAGCAGTCTCGACAGAGCCAAAAACATTCAGTACTTC. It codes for CASSLDRAKNIQYF.

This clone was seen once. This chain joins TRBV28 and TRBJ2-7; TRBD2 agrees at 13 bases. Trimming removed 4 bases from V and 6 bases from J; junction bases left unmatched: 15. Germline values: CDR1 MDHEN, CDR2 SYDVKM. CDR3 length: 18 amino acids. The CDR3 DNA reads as TGTGCCAGCAGTTCCGGACTAGCGGGAGTTACAAACTATGGCGAGCAGTACTTC. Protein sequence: CASSSGLAGVTNYGEQYF. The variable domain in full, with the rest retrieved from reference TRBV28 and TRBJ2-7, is DVKVTQSSRYLVKRTGEKVFLECVQDMDHENMFWYRQDPGLGLRLIYFSYDVKMKEKGDIPEGYSVSREKKERFSLILESASTNQTSMYLCASSSGLAGVTNYGEQYFGPGTRLTVT.

CDR3 bases: TGTGCCAGCACTCCAAGGGCAGGGACTGAAGCTTTCTTT. The encoded protein is CASTPRAGTEAFF. The V call is TRBV6-5, the J call TRBJ1-1, with D tentatively TRBD1 (5 bases). V lost 7 bases and J lost 5, with 14 bases in between. Germline CDR1 reads MNHEY; CDR2 reads SVGAGI. The CDR3 is 13 amino acids.

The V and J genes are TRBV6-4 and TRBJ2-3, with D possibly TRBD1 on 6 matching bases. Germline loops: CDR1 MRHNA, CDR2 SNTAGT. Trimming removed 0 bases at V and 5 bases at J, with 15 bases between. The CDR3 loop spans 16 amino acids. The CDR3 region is CASSDSGTGPLDTQYF. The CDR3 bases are TGTGCCAGCAGTGACTCTGGAACAGGGCCTTTAGATACGCAGTATTTT.

The CDR3 nucleotides read TGTGCCAGCAGCACCGAGTGGAGGGAAAAACTGTTTTTT. This encodes CASSTEWREKLFF. This chain links TRBV7-2 with TRBJ1-4; D is uncertain. Trimming cost V 5 bases and J 8 bases, with 12 bases left between them. The CDR3 has 13 amino acids. Germline V gene data show CDR1 as SGHTA and CDR2 as FQGNSA.

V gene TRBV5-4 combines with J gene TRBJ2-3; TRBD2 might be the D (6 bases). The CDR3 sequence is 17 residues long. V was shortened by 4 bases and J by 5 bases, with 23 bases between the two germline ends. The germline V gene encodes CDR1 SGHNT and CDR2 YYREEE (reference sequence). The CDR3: CASSPLLARVREDTQYF. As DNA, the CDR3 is TGTGCCAGCAGCCCGTTACTAGCAAGGGTAAGGGAAGATACGCAGTATTTT.

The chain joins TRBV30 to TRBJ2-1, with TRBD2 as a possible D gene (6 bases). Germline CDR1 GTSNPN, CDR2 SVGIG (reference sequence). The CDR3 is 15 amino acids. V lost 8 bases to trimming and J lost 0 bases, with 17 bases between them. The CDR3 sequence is CAANGGSSSYNEQFF. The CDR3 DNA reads TGTGCCGCAAACGGGGGATCCAGCTCCTACAATGAGCAGTTCTTC. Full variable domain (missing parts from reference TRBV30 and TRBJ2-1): SQTIHQWPATLVQPVGSPLSLECTVEGTSNPNLYWYRQAAGRGLQLLFYSVGIGQISSEVPQNLSASRPQDRQFILSSKKLLLSDSGFYLCAANGGSSSYNEQFFGPGTRLTVL.

The chain's CDR3 is CASSTRLARDGEQYF. In nucleotides, the CDR3 is TGTGCCAGCAGCACTCGACTAGCTCGGGACGGAGAGCAGTACTTC. The chain joins TRBV9 to TRBJ2-7, with 7 bases lining up with TRBD2. Losses at the gene ends were 4 bases for V and 7 bases for J; bases not matched to a gene: 14. This CDR3 region has 15 residues. Looked up from germline, CDR1 is SGDLS and CDR2 is YYNGEE.

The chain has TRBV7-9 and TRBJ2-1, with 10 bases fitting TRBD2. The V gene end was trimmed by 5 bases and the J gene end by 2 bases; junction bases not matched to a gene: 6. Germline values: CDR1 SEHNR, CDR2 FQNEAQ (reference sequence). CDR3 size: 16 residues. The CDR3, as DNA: TGTGCCAGCAGCCCCCAGCGGGAGGGCCCCTACAATGAGCAGTTCTTC. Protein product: CASSPQREGPYNEQFF.